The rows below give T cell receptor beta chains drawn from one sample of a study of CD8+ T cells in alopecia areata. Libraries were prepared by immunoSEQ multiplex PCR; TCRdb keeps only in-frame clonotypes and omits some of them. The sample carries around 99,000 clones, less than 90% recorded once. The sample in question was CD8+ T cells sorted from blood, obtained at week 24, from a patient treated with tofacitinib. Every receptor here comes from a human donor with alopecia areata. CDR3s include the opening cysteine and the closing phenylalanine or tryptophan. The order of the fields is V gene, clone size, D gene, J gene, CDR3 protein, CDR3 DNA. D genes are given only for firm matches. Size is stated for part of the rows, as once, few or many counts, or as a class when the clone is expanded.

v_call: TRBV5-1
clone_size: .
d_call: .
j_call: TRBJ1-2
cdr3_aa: CASSLGTGDYGYTF
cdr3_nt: TGCGCCAGCAGCTTGGGGACGGGCGATTATGGCTACACCTTC

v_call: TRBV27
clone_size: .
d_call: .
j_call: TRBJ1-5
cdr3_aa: CASSLGRNQPQHF
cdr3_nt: TGTGCCAGCAGTTTAGGGAGGAATCAGCCCCAGCATTTT

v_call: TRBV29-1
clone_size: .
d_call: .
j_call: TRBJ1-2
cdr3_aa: CSVEDGAEGYTF
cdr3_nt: TGCAGCGTTGAAGATGGGGCAGAGGGCTACACCTTC

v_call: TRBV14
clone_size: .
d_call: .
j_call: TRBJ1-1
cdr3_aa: CASSGRGARNTEAFF
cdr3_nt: TGTGCCAGCAGCGGAAGGGGCGCACGAAACACTGAAGCTTTCTTT

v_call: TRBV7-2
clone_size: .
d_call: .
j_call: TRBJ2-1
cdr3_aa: CASSLGGLHNEQFF
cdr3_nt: TGTGCCAGCAGCTTAGGGGGGCTCCACAATGAGCAGTTCTTC

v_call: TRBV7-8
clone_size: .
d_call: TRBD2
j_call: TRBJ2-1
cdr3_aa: CASSPLTERGASYNEQFF
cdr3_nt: TGTGCCAGCAGCCCTCTTACCGAGCGGGGGGCTTCCTACAATGAGCAGTTCTTC

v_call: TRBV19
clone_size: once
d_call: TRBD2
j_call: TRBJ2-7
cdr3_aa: CASSVSARGGEQYF
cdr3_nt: TGTGCCAGTAGTGTATCCGCCCGCGGGGGCGAGCAGTACTTC

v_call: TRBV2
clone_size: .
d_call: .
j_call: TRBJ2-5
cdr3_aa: CASSESRDLGETQYF
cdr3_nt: TGTGCCAGCAGTGAAAGTCGGGACCTTGGGGAGACCCAGTACTTC

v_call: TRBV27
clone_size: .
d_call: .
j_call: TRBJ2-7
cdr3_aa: CASSLWGRTYEQYF
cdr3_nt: TGTGCCAGCAGTTTGTGGGGGCGCACCTACGAGCAGTACTTC

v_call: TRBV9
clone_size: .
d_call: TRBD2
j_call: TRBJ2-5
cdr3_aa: CASSVAETSGEETQYF
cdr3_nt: TGTGCCAGCAGCGTAGCGGAGACTAGCGGGGAAGAGACCCAGTACTTC

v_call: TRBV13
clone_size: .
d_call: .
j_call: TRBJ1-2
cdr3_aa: CASSRGDGYTF
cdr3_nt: TGTGCCAGCAGCAGGGGAGATGGCTACACCTTC

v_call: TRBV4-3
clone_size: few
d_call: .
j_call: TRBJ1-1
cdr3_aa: CASSHEMWDTEAFF
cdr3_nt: TGCGCCAGCAGCCATGAAATGTGGGACACTGAAGCTTTCTTT

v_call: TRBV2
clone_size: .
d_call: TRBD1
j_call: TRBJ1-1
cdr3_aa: CASSEAGQGGKDTEAFF
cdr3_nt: TGTGCCAGCAGTGAAGCGGGACAGGGGGGTAAGGACACTGAAGCTTTCTTT

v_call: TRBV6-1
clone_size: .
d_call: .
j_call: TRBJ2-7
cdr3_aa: CASSSRGASYEQYF
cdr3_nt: TGTGCCAGCAGTTCCCGTGGGGCTTCCTACGAGCAGTACTTC